A selection of T cell receptor beta chains follows, all from one sample in a study of T cell repertoires in cytomegalovirus infection. TCRdb ran MiXCR on the reads and lists one entry per CDR3 protein. The sample has some 180,000 distinct CDR3 sequences; 17% are singletons. Specimen: CD8+ T cells from PBMCs. The receptors originated from a human donor in good health (CMV status not recorded). Some clones in this sample may be carry-over from other donors' samples. The CDR3 runs from the conserved cysteine through the conserved F or W. Fields, in order: D gene, J gene, clone size, V gene, CDR3 DNA, CDR3 protein. D genes are given only for firm matches. The size of a clone is reported for some rows only, either as once, few or many, or as a class for expanded clones.

NA,TRBJ2-3,NA,TRBV12-3/TRBV12-4,TGTGCCAGCAGTTTTAGGGGTCCAGGCTCGACCCCCCAGTATTTT,CASSFRGPGSTPQYF
NA,TRBJ1-5,NA,TRBV20-1,TGCAGTGCTGGTCAGCCCCAGCATTTT,CSAGQPQHF
NA,TRBJ1-2,NA,TRBV28,TGTGCCAGCACCCAAGGACCGCATTCGGACTATGGCTACACCTTC,CASTQGPHSDYGYTF
NA,TRBJ2-3,NA,TRBV2,TGTGCCAGCAGTGAGGCGGTCACAGATACGCAGTATTTT,CASSEAVTDTQYF
TRBD1,TRBJ2-7,NA,TRBV12-3/TRBV12-4,TGTGCCAGCAGTCGAGGGGGCAACGAGCAGTACTTC,CASSRGGNEQYF
TRBD1,TRBJ2-1,few,TRBV6-8,TGTGCCAGCAGTTCCGGGACAGTGAATGAGCAGTTCTTC,CASSSGTVNEQFF
NA,TRBJ1-5,once,TRBV2,TGTGCCAGCAGTGAAAGTCGGGCAGGCGGCAATCAGCCCCAGCATTTT,CASSESRAGGNQPQHF
TRBD2,TRBJ2-3,NA,TRBV6-6,TGTGCCAGCAGAAAGACTAGCGGGGTAACAGATACGCAGTATTTT,CASRKTSGVTDTQYF
NA,TRBJ2-1,NA,TRBV4-1,TGCGCCAGCAGCCAAGCAGTAGGGGGGAATTCCTACAATGAGCAGTTCTTC,CASSQAVGGNSYNEQFF
NA,TRBJ1-1,NA,TRBV28,TGTGCCAGCAGCCGGGGGTCCAGTATGAACACTGAAGCTTTCTTT,CASSRGSSMNTEAFF
NA,TRBJ2-1,few,TRBV20-1,TGCAGTGCTAGGCCAGACAGGGACTGGCTTAATGAGCAGTTCTTC,CSARPDRDWLNEQFF
TRBD1,TRBJ1-1,NA,TRBV25-1,TGTGCCAGCAGTGAATACGGGGACAGGGTAACTGAAGCTTTCTTT,CASSEYGDRVTEAFF
NA,TRBJ2-3,NA,TRBV25-1,TGTGCCAGCAGTGACCGGTTACAGGGCACAGATACGCAGTATTTT,CASSDRLQGTDTQYF
TRBD1,TRBJ1-4,NA,TRBV28,TGTGCCAGCAGCCGCTGGACAGGGGAAGGGAATGAAAAACTGTTTTTT,CASSRWTGEGNEKLFF
TRBD2,TRBJ2-7,few,TRBV12-3/TRBV12-4,TGTGCCAGCAGCTCTACCGGGACTAGCGGGGAAGTGGCCTACGAGCAGTACTTC,CASSSTGTSGEVAYEQYF
NA,TRBJ1-1,few,TRBV7-8,TGTGCCAGCAGCTCGGACGCATGGAACACTGAAGCTTTCTTT,CASSSDAWNTEAFF
NA,TRBJ2-7,few,TRBV7-6,TGTGCCAGCAGCTTAAGCCAGGGCGGCTACGAGCAGTACTTC,CASSLSQGGYEQYF
NA,TRBJ2-5,few,TRBV3-1,TGTGCCAGCAGCCAAGATACGGGGGGCATTAGTGAGACCCAGTACTTC,CASSQDTGGISETQYF
NA,TRBJ2-5,NA,TRBV7-2,TGTGCCAGCAGCTCTAGCCCCCAGCGGTGGGAGACCCAGTACTTC,CASSSSPQRWETQYF
TRBD1,TRBJ1-6,few,TRBV4-3,TGCGCCAGCAGCCAAGATAGACAGGGGGCGAGGGCCCTCCACTTT,CASSQDRQGARALHF
NA,TRBJ1-2,NA,TRBV19,TGTGCCAGTAGTATACGGGCCGGGCCCACATTTAACTATGGCTACACCTTC,CASSIRAGPTFNYGYTF
NA,TRBJ2-3,many,TRBV7-6,TGTGCCAGCAGCTCCAGGTTTGGGAGCACAGATACGCAGTATTTT,CASSSRFGSTDTQYF
TRBD1,TRBJ1-6,NA,TRBV20-1,TGCAGTGCTAGAGGTGGACAGGCCGGGGCTAAGTCACCCCTCCACTTT,CSARGGQAGAKSPLHF
NA,TRBJ2-5,few,TRBV20-1,TGCAGTGCTAGAGATAGGAACCAAGAGACCCAGTACTTC,CSARDRNQETQYF
TRBD2,TRBJ2-5,NA,TRBV28,TGTGCCAGCAGTACCCCGCCCGGCGGGGGAGAAGAGACCCAGTACTTC,CASSTPPGGGEETQYF
NA,TRBJ2-5,NA,TRBV6-1,TGTGCCAGCGGTTACCTCAAGACCCAGTACTTC,CASGYLKTQYF
NA,TRBJ2-5,NA,TRBV11-3,TGTGCCAGCAGCCTCCCGGAGATGGAGACCCAGTACTTC,CASSLPEMETQYF
TRBD1,TRBJ1-4,NA,TRBV5-6,TGTGCCAGCAGCTACGGACAGGGCCCAGGACTGTTTTTT,CASSYGQGPGLFF
TRBD2,TRBJ2-1,NA,TRBV29-1,TGCAGCGGAGGCGGGGGGAGCTCCTACAATGAGCAGTTCTTC,CSGGGGSSYNEQFF
TRBD1,TRBJ2-7,NA,TRBV20-1,TGCAGTGCTAGAGCGAGGGGACAGAATTCCTACGAGCAGTACTTC,CSARARGQNSYEQYF
NA,TRBJ1-4,NA,TRBV4-3,TGCGCCAGCAGCCAAGATCTGGCCCGCGGGGAAGTGGAGGAAAAACTGTTTTTT,CASSQDLARGEVEEKLFF
NA,TRBJ2-1,few,TRBV29-1,TGCAGCGCCCAGGCCGGAAGAGGGGCCTCCTACAATGAGCAGTTCTTC,CSAQAGRGASYNEQFF
NA,TRBJ1-2,few,TRBV20-1,TGCAGTGCTAGTTCAGTTCTTGATAACTATGGCTACACCTTC,CSASSVLDNYGYTF
NA,TRBJ2-3,few,TRBV11-2,TGTGCCAGCAGCGCTGGATCTAGCACAGATACGCAGTATTTT,CASSAGSSTDTQYF
NA,TRBJ2-5,NA,TRBV6-2/TRBV6-3,TGTGCCAGCAGCGACACCGTTCTGGAGACCCAGTACTTC,CASSDTVLETQYF
TRBD1,TRBJ1-1,few,TRBV7-6,TGTGCCAGCAGCTTAGGGACAGGGGATAGTTTTGGGGACACTGAAGCTTTCTTT,CASSLGTGDSFGDTEAFF
TRBD1,TRBJ1-5,few,TRBV6-2/TRBV6-3,TGTGCCAGCAGCAGCGGGACAGGGCTTTGGCAGCCCCAGCATTTT,CASSSGTGLWQPQHF
TRBD2,TRBJ2-1,NA,TRBV11-3,TGTGCCAGCAGCTTAACCCAGCGGGGGGCCAGGGATGAGCAGTTCTTC,CASSLTQRGARDEQFF
TRBD2,TRBJ2-1,few,TRBV12-3/TRBV12-4,TGTGCCAGCAGTCCGGGGACTAGCAACAATGAGCAGTTCTTC,CASSPGTSNNEQFF
NA,TRBJ2-2,NA,TRBV5-6,TGTGCCAGCAGCCTTCCGGACAGAGCAGCGAACACCGGGGAGCTGTTTTTT,CASSLPDRAANTGELFF
TRBD1,TRBJ1-2,NA,TRBV6-2/TRBV6-3,TGTGCCAGCAGTTACTCCGGGACAGACAACTATGGCTACACCTTC,CASSYSGTDNYGYTF
NA,TRBJ1-1,few,TRBV6-5,TGTGCCAGCATCGATCACCGATTGGGCGAAGCTTTCTTT,CASIDHRLGEAFF
NA,TRBJ2-1,few,TRBV19,TGTGCCAGTAGTATTGGCAGCTCCTACAATGAGCAGTTCTTC,CASSIGSSYNEQFF